Following are 13 T cell receptor beta chains from one sample sequenced in a study of blood T cell repertoires in COVID-19. This table comes from immunoSEQ multiplex PCR, and its TCRdb copy is limited to in-frame clones, with some not included. The table records 150,000 to 170,000 clones, around four fifths of them present only once. The sample was PBMCs or T cells enriched from blood (not recorded which). The receptors were gathered from a man aged 50-59 years who had recovered from COVID-19.

This chain links TRBV18 with TRBJ1-2; 7 bases fit TRBD1. The CDR3 length is 13 residues. Germline V gene data show CDR1 as KGHSH and CDR2 as LQKENI. The V segment lost 3 bases and the J segment 3 bases; nucleotides outside the gene matches: 1. The CDR3 nucleotides read TGTGCCAGCTCACCCGACAGGGACTATGGCTACACCTTC. It codes for CASSPDRDYGYTF.

V and J are TRBV7-2 and TRBJ1-6; 7 bases line up with TRBD1. The CDR3 runs to 13 residues. V lost 3 bases and J lost 8; bases outside the gene matches: 1. CDR1 SGHTA and CDR2 FQGNSA come from the germline V gene. CDR3 DNA: TGTGCCAGCAGCTTCGACAGGGATTCACCCCTCCACTTT. Translated: CASSFDRDSPLHF.

The chain is built from TRBV6-5 and TRBJ2-7; D is possibly TRBD1 (6 bases). The CDR3 has 14 residues. V was pared by 8 bases and J by 4 bases, with 18 bases between. Germline lookup yields CDR1 MNHEY and CDR2 SVGAGI. The CDR3 spells CASGRAGAGYEQYF. The CDR3 DNA reads as TGTGCCAGCGGGCGGGCAGGGGCAGGGTACGAGCAGTACTTC.

The chain uses TRBV6-2 or TRBV6-3 and TRBJ1-5; D possibly corresponds to TRBD1 (5 bases). Germline V CDR1 and CDR2: MNHEY, SVGEGT. V lost 0 bases and J 1 base, leaving 10 bases between the germline ends. The CDR3 extends over 16 amino acids. The CDR3, as DNA: TGTGCCAGCAGTTACTCCGGGACTATCAGCAATCAGCCCCAGCATTTT. It codes for CASSYSGTISNQPQHF.

The chain links TRBV5-1 to TRBJ1-5, with 8 bases matching TRBD1. This CDR3 region has 15 residues. V gave up 2 bases and J gave up 6 bases; unmatched junction bases: 7. Germline values: CDR1 SGHRS, CDR2 YFSETQ. In nucleotides, the CDR3 is TGCGCCAGCAGCTTTGCAGGGGGCGGCGGTCAGCCCCAGCATTTT. It is translated as CASSFAGGGGQPQHF.

The rearrangement joins TRBV18 to TRBJ2-7, with 8 bases that match TRBD1. The V and J ends lost 3 bases and 5 bases, in that order; junction bases with no gene match: 9. CDR1 and CDR2 (germline): KGHSH, LQKENI. The CDR3 contains 15 residues. The CDR3 region has the DNA TGTGCCAGCTCACCGCCGGACAGGGCCGGCAACGAGCAGTACTTC. Its translation: CASSPPDRAGNEQYF.

The rearrangement joins TRBV19 to TRBJ1-2; D might be TRBD1 (5 bases). Germline loops: CDR1 LNHDA, CDR2 SQIVND (reference sequence). There are 15 residues in the CDR3. Trimming left V 4 bases short and J 0 bases short, with 12 bases between. This chain's CDR3 is CASSSRQGANYGYTF. Here the CDR3 DNA reads TGTGCCAGTAGTAGCAGGCAGGGCGCTAACTATGGCTACACCTTC.

The V gene is TRBV6-2 or TRBV6-3, the J gene TRBJ2-1, with 10 bases identical to TRBD2. V shed 6 bases and J 5 bases; nucleotides not matched to a gene: 10. Germline V lookup: CDR1 MNHEY, CDR2 SVGEGT. This CDR3 is built from 16 residues. CDR3 sequence (DNA): TGTGCCAGCAGCACTGAGCGGGGGGGCCGGGACAATGAGCAGTTCTTC. Residues: CASSTERGGRDNEQFF.

The gene calls are TRBV9 and TRBJ2-3; tentatively, D is TRBD1 (6 bases). CDR1 is SGDLS, CDR2 YYNGEE, per germline. There are 16 residues in the CDR3. V was trimmed by 4 bases and J by 1 base, leaving 16 bases between them. CDR3 bases: TGTGCCAGCAGCCCAAGGGTGGGGGCGGGCACAGATACGCAGTATTTT. It encodes CASSPRVGAGTDTQYF.

The V call is TRBV2, the J call TRBJ2-4; 10 bases agree with TRBD1. With V trimmed by 6 bases and J by 1 base, 3 bases remained unmatched. This CDR3 spans 15 amino acids. From germline, CDR1 is SNHLY and CDR2 FYNNEI. The DNA of the CDR3 is TGTGCCAGCAGCGGACAGGGGGGTGCCAAAAACATTCAGTACTTC. It is translated as CASSGQGGAKNIQYF.

This sequence joins TRBV5-1 and TRBJ2-1, with 8 bases fitting TRBD1. Per germline, CDR1 SGHRS and CDR2 YFSETQ. This CDR3 has 14 amino acids. V shed 7 bases and J 4 bases; nucleotides not matched to a gene: 7. The CDR3 sequence: CASGDGQGYNEQFF. In nucleotides, the CDR3 is TGCGCCAGCGGGGACGGACAGGGATACAATGAGCAGTTCTTC.

V is TRBV19 and J is TRBJ1-2; 7 positions agree with TRBD1. CDR1 LNHDA and CDR2 SQIVND come from the germline V gene (reference sequence). This CDR3 contains 13 residues. The ends lost 10 bases at V and 5 bases at J; junction bases unmatched: 10. The CDR3 DNA reads TGTGCCACACGGAACGACAGGGCTTATGGCTACACCTTC. Amino acid sequence: CATRNDRAYGYTF.

This clone was counted a few times. This chain links TRBV11-2 with TRBJ2-3, with a possible D match to TRBD1 (6 bases). Germline assignment: CDR1 SGHAT and CDR2 FQNNGV. V lost 4 bases and J lost 0, with 14 bases in between. This CDR3 has 16 residues. As DNA, the CDR3 is TGTGCCAGCAGCTCCCAGGGGCGGGCTAGCACAGATACGCAGTATTTT. This sequence encodes CASSSQGRASTDTQYF. The complete variable domain, with remaining parts taken from reference TRBV11-2 and TRBJ2-3, reads EAGVAQSPRYKIIEKRQSVAFWCNPISGHATLYWYQQILGQGPKLLIQFQNNGVVDDSQLPKDRFSAERLKGVDSTLKIQPAKLEDSAVYLCASSSQGRASTDTQYFGPGTRLTVL.